Listed below are T cell receptor beta chains from one sample, sequenced in a study of OX40 agonist ivuxolimab in advanced cancers. Clones were sequenced by immunoSEQ multiplex PCR, and TCRdb holds only the in-frame ones, with some missing. This sample has more than 60,000 clones, with 80% to 90% found just once. Sample: CD4+ or CD8+ T cells sorted from blood, taken in a trial of the OX40 agonist ivuxolimab. The source is an adult with an advanced solid tumor such as melanoma, head and neck, liver or kidney cancer. Both conserved end residues are part of each CDR3. D genes are given only for firm matches. Rows may omit the clone size; those that give it use once, few, many or a size class.

d_gene,abundance,v_gene,j_gene,CDR3aa,CDR3nt
NA,NA,TRBV6-5,TRBJ2-5,CASSYLGAETQYF,TGTGCCAGCAGTTACTTGGGGGCAGAGACCCAGTACTTC
NA,NA,TRBV4-2,TRBJ2-5,CASSQDRRTQYF,TGTGCCAGCAGCCAAGATCGGCGGACCCAGTACTTC
NA,NA,TRBV10-3,TRBJ2-7,CAISLTRERYEQYF,TGTGCCATCAGCTTGACTAGAGAGAGATACGAGCAGTACTTC
NA,NA,TRBV5-1,TRBJ1-2,CASSFTGANNYGYTF,TGCGCCAGCAGCTTTACGGGGGCTAATAACTATGGCTACACCTTC
NA,NA,TRBV4-2,TRBJ2-5,CASSQGLQTAETQYF,TGTGCCAGCAGCCAGGGCCTTCAAACTGCCGAGACCCAGTACTTC
NA,NA,TRBV7-2,TRBJ1-1,CASSFGRTAEAFF,TGTGCCAGCAGCTTTGGCAGGACGGCTGAAGCTTTCTTT
NA,NA,TRBV29-1,TRBJ2-2,CSVVRAAGELFF,TGCAGCGTTGTCAGGGCAGCCGGGGAGCTGTTTTTT
NA,NA,TRBV9,TRBJ2-1,CASSPRMGTGVLGTSSEQFF,TGTGCCAGCAGTCCAAGAATGGGGACAGGGGTACTAGGGACTAGCAGTGAGCAGTTCTTC
NA,NA,TRBV11-3,TRBJ1-1,CASSFRPEGYSEAFF,TGTGCCAGCAGCTTCCGCCCCGAGGGGTACTCTGAAGCTTTCTTT
NA,NA,TRBV6-1,TRBJ1-1,CASSGGVRVLAFF,TGTGCCAGCAGTGGCGGTGTGAGGGTTTTAGCTTTCTTT
TRBD1,NA,TRBV30,TRBJ1-5,CAWSSGTGQDQPQHF,TGTGCCTGGAGTTCAGGGACAGGACAGGATCAGCCCCAGCATTTT
NA,NA,TRBV19,TRBJ1-1,CASSLRQAMNTEAFF,TGTGCCAGTAGTCTCCGACAGGCAATGAACACTGAAGCTTTCTTT
TRBD1,NA,TRBV18,TRBJ1-2,CASSPATGGNYGYTF,TGTGCCAGCTCACCAGCCACAGGGGGCAACTATGGCTACACCTTC
TRBD1,NA,TRBV4-1,TRBJ1-3,CASSLEPQGGAGNTIYF,TGCGCCAGCAGCCTGGAGCCACAAGGGGGCGCTGGAAACACCATATATTTT
NA,NA,TRBV6-1,TRBJ1-1,CASSPTSGGTEAFF,TGTGCCAGCAGCCCCACAAGTGGCGGCACTGAAGCTTTCTTT
NA,NA,TRBV19,TRBJ2-7,CASSSGGVGTPSNEQYF,TGTGCCAGTAGTAGTGGGGGGGTTGGGACACCAAGCAACGAGCAGTACTTC
NA,NA,TRBV7-3,TRBJ2-7,CASGPGTFYEQYF,TGTGCCAGCGGTCCCGGGACTTTCTACGAGCAGTACTTC
NA,NA,TRBV5-4,TRBJ1-3,CASSYRDALSSGNTIYF,TGTGCCAGCAGCTACCGGGACGCGCTGAGCTCTGGAAACACCATATATTTT
NA,NA,TRBV9,TRBJ1-3,CASSVAYWGNTIYF,TGTGCCAGCAGCGTAGCGTATTGGGGAAACACCATATATTTT
TRBD2,NA,TRBV2,TRBJ2-1,CASISGRGSDEQFF,TGTGCCAGCATTAGTGGGAGGGGCTCCGATGAGCAGTTCTTC
TRBD1,NA,TRBV10-2,TRBJ2-2,CASRGTGNTGELFF,TGCGCCAGCAGGGGGACAGGGAACACCGGGGAGCTGTTTTTT
TRBD1,NA,TRBV7-8,TRBJ1-2,CASSLKSGGVHYGYTF,TGTGCCAGCAGCTTAAAGTCAGGGGGCGTTCACTATGGCTACACCTTC
NA,NA,TRBV6-1,TRBJ2-1,CASSYLSNEQFF,TGTGCCAGCAGTTATCTAAGCAATGAGCAGTTCTTC
TRBD1,few,TRBV7-2,TRBJ1-6,CASSAGQGNSPLHF,TGTGCCAGCAGCGCTGGACAGGGAAACTCACCCCTCCACTTT
TRBD1,NA,TRBV4-1,TRBJ1-4,CASSSAPGQGNEKLFF,TGCGCCAGCAGCTCCGCCCCGGGACAGGGTAATGAAAAACTGTTTTTT
NA,NA,TRBV19,TRBJ1-4,CASRRGTNEKLFF,TGTGCCAGTAGGAGGGGGACAAATGAAAAACTGTTTTTT
NA,once,TRBV29-1,TRBJ1-3,CSVMTTIGNTIYF,TGCAGCGTGATGACAACTATCGGAAACACCATATATTTT
NA,NA,TRBV6-1,TRBJ2-2,CTSSGTHRELFF,TGTACCAGCAGTGGGACCCACCGGGAGCTGTTTTTT
NA,NA,TRBV6-1,TRBJ1-2,CASSPQRGLYGYTF,TGTGCCAGCAGTCCGCAAAGAGGACTTTATGGCTACACCTTC
NA,NA,TRBV18,TRBJ1-2,CASSPGRDPYGYTF,TGTGCCAGCTCACCGGGGAGGGATCCCTATGGCTACACCTTC
NA,NA,TRBV7-3,TRBJ1-2,CASSLRQADGYTF,TGTGCCAGCAGCTTAAGGCAGGCGGATGGCTACACCTTC
NA,NA,TRBV7-2,TRBJ1-2,CASSRDKNYGYTF,TGTGCCAGCAGCCGCGACAAGAACTATGGCTACACCTTC
TRBD1,medium-sized,TRBV2,TRBJ1-1,CASSERDRGPTEAFF,TGTGCCAGCAGTGAAAGGGACAGGGGTCCCACTGAAGCTTTCTTT
TRBD2,NA,TRBV27,TRBJ2-7,CASSPSLAEAYEQYF,TGTGCCAGCAGTCCCAGTCTAGCGGAGGCCTACGAGCAGTACTTC
TRBD1,few,TRBV6-5,TRBJ2-2,CASREDRANTGELFF,TGTGCCAGCAGAGAGGACAGGGCTAACACCGGGGAGCTGTTTTTT
NA,NA,TRBV4-2,TRBJ2-1,CASSQGMGRDDEQFF,TGTGCCAGCAGCCAAGGGATGGGGCGGGACGACGAGCAGTTCTTC
NA,NA,TRBV11-2,TRBJ1-3,CASSPTGPGNTIYF,TGTGCCAGCAGCCCGACAGGTCCAGGAAACACCATATATTTT
TRBD1,NA,TRBV7-3,TRBJ1-5,CASNGQGIDQPQHF,TGTGCCAGCAACGGACAGGGGATTGATCAGCCCCAGCATTTT
NA,once,TRBV6-1,TRBJ1-5,CASTIVENQPQHF,TGTGCCAGCACGATCGTGGAGAATCAGCCCCAGCATTTT
TRBD2,NA,TRBV11-2,TRBJ2-7,CASSFLYGLAGEQYF,TGTGCCAGCAGCTTTTTGTACGGACTAGCGGGCGAGCAGTACTTC
NA,NA,TRBV6-5,TRBJ1-3,CASSYGGTSGNTIYF,TGTGCCAGCAGTTACGGGGGGACCTCTGGAAACACCATATATTTT
NA,once,TRBV29-1,TRBJ1-1,CSVEDGQNTEAFF,TGCAGCGTTGAAGATGGGCAAAACACTGAAGCTTTCTTT
TRBD1,NA,TRBV19,TRBJ2-7,CASNPGQGNYEQYF,TGTGCCAGCAATCCGGGACAGGGGAACTACGAGCAGTACTTC
NA,NA,TRBV7-8,TRBJ1-5,CASGGERDQPQHF,TGTGCCAGCGGAGGGGAAAGGGATCAGCCCCAGCATTTT
TRBD2,NA,TRBV4-2,TRBJ2-1,CASSQDLGEGDNEQFF,TGTGCCAGCAGCCAAGATCTGGGGGAGGGAGACAATGAGCAGTTCTTC
TRBD2,NA,TRBV7-3,TRBJ2-5,CARHRTSDQETQYF,TGTGCCAGGCACCGGACTAGCGACCAAGAGACCCAGTACTTC
NA,NA,TRBV25-1,TRBJ1-2,CASSEFDVSGYTF,TGTGCCAGCAGTGAATTTGATGTTTCTGGCTACACCTTC
NA,NA,TRBV2,TRBJ2-1,CASSAGTWEFF,TGTGCCAGCAGTGCGGGGACTTGGGAGTTCTTC
TRBD1,NA,TRBV10-3,TRBJ1-2,CAISDPTGAHYGYTF,TGTGCCATCAGTGACCCCACAGGGGCCCACTATGGCTACACCTTC
TRBD1,NA,TRBV5-1,TRBJ1-1,CASSLGGTGENTEAFF,TGCGCCAGCAGCTTGGGGGGGACAGGTGAGAACACTGAAGCTTTCTTT
TRBD1,few,TRBV6-5,TRBJ1-2,CASSYSWDSNYGYTF,TGTGCCAGCAGTTACTCGTGGGACAGTAACTATGGCTACACCTTC